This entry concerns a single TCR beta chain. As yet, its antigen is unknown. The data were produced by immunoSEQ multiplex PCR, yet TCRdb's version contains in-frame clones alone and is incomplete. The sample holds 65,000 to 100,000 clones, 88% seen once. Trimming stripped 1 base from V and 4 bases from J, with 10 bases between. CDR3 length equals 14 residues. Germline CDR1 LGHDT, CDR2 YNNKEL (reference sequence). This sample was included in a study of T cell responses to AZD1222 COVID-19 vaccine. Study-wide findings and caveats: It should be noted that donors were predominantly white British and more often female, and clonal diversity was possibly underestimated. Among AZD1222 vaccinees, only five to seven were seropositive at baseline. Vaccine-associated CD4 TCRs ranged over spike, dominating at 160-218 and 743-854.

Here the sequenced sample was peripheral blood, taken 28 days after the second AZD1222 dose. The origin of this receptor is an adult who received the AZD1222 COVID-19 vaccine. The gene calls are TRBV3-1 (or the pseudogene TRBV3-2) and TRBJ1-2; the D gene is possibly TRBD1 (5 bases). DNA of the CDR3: TGTGCCAGCAGCCAAGTCACGGGGGGCTATGGCTACACCTTC. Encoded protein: CASSQVTGGYGYTF.